The next 21 T cell receptor beta chains were all read from a single sample in a study of blood T cell repertoires in COVID-19. Sequencing used immunoSEQ multiplex PCR; TCRdb keeps in-frame clones, though not all of them. Among some 180,000 clones listed, around 83% were seen once. Source material: peripheral blood. Receptors originate from a woman aged 55 to 70 with acute or convalescent COVID-19.

The V and J genes are TRBV4-2 and TRBJ1-2, with 7 bases aligning to TRBD1. With V trimmed by 1 base and J by 4 bases, 12 bases remained unmatched. Germline V CDR1 and CDR2: LGHNA, YNFKEQ. The CDR3 extends over 17 amino acids. CDR3 sequence (DNA): TGTGCCAGCAGCCAAGTCCCGAGGGGGACAGTTCCCTATGGCTACACCTTC. Residues: CASSQVPRGTVPYGYTF.

This clone was recorded once. The chain carries TRBV18 and TRBJ1-1; TRBD1 matches at 7 bases. J gave up 5 bases and V 6 bases, and 6 bases lay outside the gene matches. The CDR3 runs to 13 residues. Germline V gene lookup returns CDR1 KGHSH and CDR2 LQKENI. CDR3 nucleotides: TGTGCCAGCTCTCCTTCCAGGGGGACTGAAGCTTTCTTT. Translation gives CASSPSRGTEAFF.

The chain uses TRBV19 and TRBJ1-4, with 8 bases fitting TRBD1. CDR1 and CDR2 (germline): LNHDA, SQIVND (reference sequence). The J segment lost 1 base and the V segment lost 7 bases, leaving 5 bases of the junction unmatched. The CDR3 totals 15 residues. This CDR3 is CASTGQGVTNEKLFF. CDR3 DNA: TGTGCCAGTACCGGACAGGGTGTAACTAATGAAAAACTGTTTTTT.

The rearrangement links TRBV12-3 or TRBV12-4 to TRBJ1-2, with D maybe TRBD1 (6 bases). The CDR3 is made up of 13 amino acids. The V and J ends lost 7 bases and 4 bases respectively, with 13 bases between them. CDR3 bases: TGTGCCAGCACCCCAAGGGGGGGCTATGGCTACACCTTC. Encoded protein: CASTPRGGYGYTF.

This chain connects TRBV14 to TRBJ2-7, with D possibly matching TRBD1 (5 bases). Trimming took 5 bases from V and 2 from J, leaving 10 bases between them. Germline values: CDR1 SGHDN, CDR2 FVKESK. The CDR3 totals 13 residues. DNA for the CDR3: TGTGCCAGCAGCGGTATAGGGGCCTACGAGCAGTACTTC. Its protein product is CASSGIGAYEQYF.

The V call is TRBV24-1, the J call TRBJ2-1; TRBD1 matches 7 bases. The V gene end was trimmed by 4 bases and the J gene end by 13 bases; junction bases not matched to a gene: 6. The CDR3 totals 12 residues. The germline V gene encodes CDR1 KGHDR and CDR2 SFDVKD. The CDR3 is CATSDFRDRQFF. The CDR3 nucleotides read TGTGCCACCAGTGACTTCCGGGACAGACAGTTCTTC.

The count of this clone is one. The same CDR3 can be traced to other DNA sequences in this sample. This chain connects TRBV6-4 to TRBJ1-6, with D possibly matching TRBD1 (5 bases). The CDR3 is made up of 13 amino acids. CDR1 and CDR2 from the germline V gene are MRHNA and SNTAGT. V was pared by 6 bases and J by 6 bases, with 9 bases between. The DNA of the CDR3 is TGTGCCAGCAGCAGGGATACTAATTCACCCCTCCACTTT. Translation: CASSRDTNSPLHF.

The chain uses TRBV19 and TRBJ1-1; TRBD1 aligns across 8 bases. The CDR3 is made up of 15 amino acids. The V and J ends lost 3 bases and 4 bases, in that order; junction bases with no gene match: 7. Germline CDR1 LNHDA, CDR2 SQIVND (reference sequence). CDR3 nucleotide sequence: TGTGCCAGTAGTATTCGGACAGGGCGGGTCACTGAAGCTTTCTTT. It specifies CASSIRTGRVTEAFF.

J is TRBJ1-4 and V is TRBV13; 7 bases line up with TRBD1. The CDR3 sequence is 14 residues long. Germline CDR1 PRHDT, CDR2 FYEKMQ (reference sequence). Trimming removed 5 bases from V and 3 bases from J; junction bases left unmatched: 3. The CDR3 loop is CASSRRGPNEKLFF. The DNA of the CDR3 is TGTGCCAGCAGCCGGAGGGGGCCTAATGAAAAACTGTTTTTT.

V is TRBV6-6 and J is TRBJ1-3; D not certain. CDR1 and CDR2 from the germline V gene are MNHNY and SVGAGI (reference sequence). Between the trimmed V and J ends, which lost 6 bases and 4 bases, there was a span of 16 bases. This CDR3 is 15 amino acids long. The CDR3 DNA reads TGTGCCAGCAGATCCCTAGGTCTGAGAGGAAACACCATATATTTT. Its protein is CASRSLGLRGNTIYF.

The chain uses TRBV5-1 and TRBJ1-1; the match to TRBD1 covers 8 bases. V was clipped by 5 bases and J by 3 bases; unmatched bases: 21. This CDR3 is built from 19 residues. The germline V gene has CDR1 SGHRS and CDR2 YFSETQ. Here the CDR3 DNA reads TGCGCCAGCAGTTCTTTACCGCCAGGGGGCCAAAGGGCGGACACTGAAGCTTTCTTT. Residues: CASSSLPPGGQRADTEAFF.

This chain's CDR3 is CASSRSGRAWETQYF. The CDR3 DNA follows: TGTGCCAGCAGCCGTAGCGGGAGGGCCTGGGAGACCCAGTACTTC. The V gene is TRBV14, the J gene TRBJ2-5; TRBD2 matches 11 bases. This CDR3 contains 15 residues. Germline lookup yields CDR1 SGHDN and CDR2 FVKESK. The trim removed 4 bases at V and 5 bases at J, leaving 6 bases unmatched.

The rearrangement uses TRBV30 and TRBJ1-1, with TRBD1 identical over 9 bases. Trimming cost V 0 bases and J 6 bases; bases outside gene matches: 5. The CDR3 extends over 14 amino acids. The germline V gene has CDR1 GTSNPN and CDR2 SVGIG (reference sequence). The DNA for the CDR3 is TGTGCCTGGAGTGTACTGGGACAGGGAGCTGAAGCTTTCTTT. It encodes CAWSVLGQGAEAFF. Drawing the rest from reference TRBV30 and TRBJ1-1, the complete variable domain is SQTIHQWPATLVQPVGSPLSLECTVEGTSNPNLYWYRQAAGRGLQLLFYSVGIGQISSEVPQNLSASRPQDRQFILSSKKLLLSDSGFYLCAWSVLGQGAEAFFGQGTRLTVV.

V gene TRBV27 combines with J gene TRBJ1-5; TRBD1 aligns across 8 bases. Per the germline V gene, CDR1 is MNHEY and CDR2 is SMNVEV (reference sequence). The CDR3 loop spans 13 amino acids. The trim removed 8 bases at V and 6 bases at J, leaving 6 bases unmatched. DNA of the CDR3: TGTGCCAGCTCCGACAGGGGCGGTCAGCCCCAGCATTTT. Translating it yields CASSDRGGQPQHF.

In DNA form, the CDR3 reads TGTGCCAGCTCTTTCGTCACTGAAGCTTTCTTT. Translation: CASSFVTEAFF. This sequence joins TRBV9 and TRBJ1-1; D not resolved. CDR3 length: 11 amino acids. Between the trimmed V and J ends, which lost 7 bases and 4 bases, there was a span of 8 bases. CDR1 and CDR2 (germline): SGDLS, YYNGEE.

This rearrangement joins TRBV28 to TRBJ1-1; no definite D call. The V end was cut by 8 bases, the J end by 0 bases, with 10 bases between. CDR3 size: 13 residues. Germline assignment: CDR1 MDHEN and CDR2 SYDVKM. The CDR3 region is CASLAGMNTEAFF. CDR3 nucleotide sequence: TGTGCCAGCCTAGCGGGGATGAACACTGAAGCTTTCTTT.

The chain carries TRBV13 and TRBJ2-1; D is perhaps TRBD2 (5 bases). Deletions cut 6 bases from V and 4 bases from J, with 16 bases between. This CDR3 region has 15 residues. The germline V gene encodes CDR1 PRHDT and CDR2 FYEKMQ (reference sequence). The CDR3 sequence is CASSVPSGTYNEQFF. The CDR3 bases are TGTGCCAGCAGTGTCCCCAGCGGAACTTACAATGAGCAGTTCTTC.

The rearrangement links TRBV5-1 to TRBJ1-4, with D unresolved. Trimming removed 4 bases at V and 3 bases at J, with 13 bases between. The CDR3 consists of 15 residues. Germline V lookup: CDR1 SGHRS, CDR2 YFSETQ. The CDR3 sequence: CASSLGGGSNEKLFF. CDR3 bases: TGCGCCAGCAGCCTCGGAGGAGGATCTAATGAAAAACTGTTTTTT. The full variable domain, completed using reference TRBV5-1 and TRBJ1-4, is KAGVTQTPRYLIKTRGQQVTLSCSPISGHRSVSWYQQTPGQGLQFLFEYFSETQRNKGNFPGRFSGRQFSNSRSEMNVSTLELGDSALYLCASSLGGGSNEKLFFGSGTQLSVL.

The rearrangement links TRBV6-5 to TRBJ2-7, with 7 positions matching TRBD2. The ends lost 8 bases at V and 4 bases at J; junction bases unmatched: 5. Per germline, CDR1 MNHEY and CDR2 SVGAGI. The length of the CDR3 is 12 residues. This CDR3 is CASEGLTYEQYV. CDR3 in DNA: TGTGCCAGCGAGGGACTAACGTACGAGCAGTACGTC.

The CDR3 reads CATSDPLGSYNEQFF. CDR3 nucleotide sequence: TGTGCCACCAGTGATCCCCTAGGCTCCTACAATGAGCAGTTCTTC. The chain carries TRBV24-1 and TRBJ2-1, with D unresolved. Germline CDR1 is KGHDR and CDR2 is SFDVKD. Trimming removed 3 bases at V and 0 bases at J, with 8 bases between. The CDR3 runs 15 residues.

This chain links TRBV5-1 with TRBJ1-1; possibly TRBD1 for D (5 bases). The ends were cut back, 2 bases at V and 1 base at J, with 18 bases in the middle. The CDR3 sequence is 17 residues long. Germline V gives CDR1 SGHRS, CDR2 YFSETQ. In DNA form, the CDR3 reads TGCGCCAGCAGCTTAACTGATACAGGAAACTGGAACACTGAAGCTTTCTTT. It yields the protein CASSLTDTGNWNTEAFF.